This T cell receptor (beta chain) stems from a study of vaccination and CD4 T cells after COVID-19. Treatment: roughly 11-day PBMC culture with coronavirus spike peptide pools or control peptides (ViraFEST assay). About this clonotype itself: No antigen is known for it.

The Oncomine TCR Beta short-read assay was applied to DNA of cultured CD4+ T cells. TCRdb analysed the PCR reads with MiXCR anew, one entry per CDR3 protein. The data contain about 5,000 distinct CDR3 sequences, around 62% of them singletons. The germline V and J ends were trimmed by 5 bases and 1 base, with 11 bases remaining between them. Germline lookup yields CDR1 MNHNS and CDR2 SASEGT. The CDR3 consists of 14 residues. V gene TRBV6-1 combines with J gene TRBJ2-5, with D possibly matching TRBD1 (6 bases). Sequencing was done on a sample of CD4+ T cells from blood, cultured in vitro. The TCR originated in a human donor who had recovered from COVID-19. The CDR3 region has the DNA TGTGCCAGCAGTCACGGACAGACCCAAGAGACCCAGTACTTC. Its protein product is CASSHGQTQETQYF.